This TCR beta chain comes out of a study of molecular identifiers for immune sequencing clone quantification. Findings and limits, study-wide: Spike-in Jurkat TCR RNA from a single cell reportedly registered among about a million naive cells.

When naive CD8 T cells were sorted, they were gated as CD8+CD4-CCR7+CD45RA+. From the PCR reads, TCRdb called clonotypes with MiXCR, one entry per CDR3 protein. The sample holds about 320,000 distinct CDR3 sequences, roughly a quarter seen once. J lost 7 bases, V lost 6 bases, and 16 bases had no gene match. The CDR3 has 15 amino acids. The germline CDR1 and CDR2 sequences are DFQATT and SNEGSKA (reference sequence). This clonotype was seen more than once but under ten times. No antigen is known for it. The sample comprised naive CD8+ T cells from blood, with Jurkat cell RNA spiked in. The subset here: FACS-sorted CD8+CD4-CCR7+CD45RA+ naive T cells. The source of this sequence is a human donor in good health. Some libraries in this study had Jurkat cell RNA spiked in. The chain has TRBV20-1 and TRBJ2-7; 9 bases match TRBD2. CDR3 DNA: TGCAGTGCCAAAAAAGGACTAGCGAGATTGAGAGAGCAGTACTTC. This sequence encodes CSAKKGLARLREQYF.